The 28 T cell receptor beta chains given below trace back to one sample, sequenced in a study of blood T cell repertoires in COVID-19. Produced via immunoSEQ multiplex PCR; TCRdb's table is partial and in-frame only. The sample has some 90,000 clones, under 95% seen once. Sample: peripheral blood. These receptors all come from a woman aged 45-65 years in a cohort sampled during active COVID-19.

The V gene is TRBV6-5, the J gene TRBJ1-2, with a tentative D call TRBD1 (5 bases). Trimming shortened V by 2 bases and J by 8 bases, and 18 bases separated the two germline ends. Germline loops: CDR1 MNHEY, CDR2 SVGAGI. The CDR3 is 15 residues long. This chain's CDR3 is CASSYGTGVLDGYTF. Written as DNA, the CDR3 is TGTGCCAGCAGTTACGGGACGGGGGTCTTGGACGGCTACACCTTC.

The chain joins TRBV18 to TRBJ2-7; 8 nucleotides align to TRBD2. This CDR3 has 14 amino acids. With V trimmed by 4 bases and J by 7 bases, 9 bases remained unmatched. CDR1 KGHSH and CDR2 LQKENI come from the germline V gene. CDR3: CASSLGTSTEEQYF. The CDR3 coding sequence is TGTGCCAGCTCACTCGGGACTAGTACAGAAGAGCAGTACTTC.

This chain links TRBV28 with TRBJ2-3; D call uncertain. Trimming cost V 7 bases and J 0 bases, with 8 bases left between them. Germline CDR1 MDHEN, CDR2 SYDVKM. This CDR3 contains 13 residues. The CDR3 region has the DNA TGTGCCAGCAAGTGGGCTAGCACAGATACGCAGTATTTT. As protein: CASKWASTDTQYF.

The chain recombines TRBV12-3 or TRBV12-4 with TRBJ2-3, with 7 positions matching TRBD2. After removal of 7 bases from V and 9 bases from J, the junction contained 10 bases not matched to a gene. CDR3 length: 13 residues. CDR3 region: CASTRGTTGTQYF. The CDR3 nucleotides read TGTGCCAGCACCCGGGGGACTACAGGAACGCAGTATTTT.

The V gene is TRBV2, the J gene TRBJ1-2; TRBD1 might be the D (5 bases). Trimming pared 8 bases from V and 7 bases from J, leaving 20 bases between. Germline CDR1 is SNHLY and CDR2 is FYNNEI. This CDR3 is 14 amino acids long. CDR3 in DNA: TGTGCCAGCCGCGCCGGAGGCTTCGGGGGTGGCTACACCTTC. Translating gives CASRAGGFGGGYTF.

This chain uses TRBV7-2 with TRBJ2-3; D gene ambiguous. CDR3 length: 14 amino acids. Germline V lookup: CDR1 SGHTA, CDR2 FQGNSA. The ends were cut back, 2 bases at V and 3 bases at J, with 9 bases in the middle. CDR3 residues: CASSLPLQTDTQYF. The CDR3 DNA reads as TGTGCCAGCAGCTTACCATTACAAACAGATACGCAGTATTTT. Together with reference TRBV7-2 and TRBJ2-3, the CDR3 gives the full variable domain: GAGVSQSPSNKVTEKGKDVELRCDPISGHTALYWYRQSLGQGLEFLIYFQGNSAPDKSGLPSDRFSAERTGGSVSTLTIQRTQQEDSAVYLCASSLPLQTDTQYFGPGTRLTVL.

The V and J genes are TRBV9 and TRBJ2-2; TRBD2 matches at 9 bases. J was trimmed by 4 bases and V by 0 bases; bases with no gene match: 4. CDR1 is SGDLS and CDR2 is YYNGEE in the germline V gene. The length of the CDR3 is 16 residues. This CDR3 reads CASSVDSGRPTGELFF. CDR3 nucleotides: TGTGCCAGCAGCGTAGACAGCGGGAGGCCCACCGGGGAGCTGTTTTTT. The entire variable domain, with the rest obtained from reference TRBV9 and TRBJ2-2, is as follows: DSGVTQTPKHLITATGQRVTLRCSPRSGDLSVYWYQQSLDQGLQFLIQYYNGEERAKGNILERFSAQQFPDLHSELNLSSLELGDSALYFCASSVDSGRPTGELFFGEGSRLTVL.

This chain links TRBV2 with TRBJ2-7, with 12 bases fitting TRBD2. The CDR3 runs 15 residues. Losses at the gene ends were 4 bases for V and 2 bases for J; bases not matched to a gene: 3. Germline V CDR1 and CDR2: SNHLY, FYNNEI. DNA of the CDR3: TGTGCCAGCAGTGGGACTAGCGGGATCCCCTACGAGCAGTACTTC. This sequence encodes CASSGTSGIPYEQYF.

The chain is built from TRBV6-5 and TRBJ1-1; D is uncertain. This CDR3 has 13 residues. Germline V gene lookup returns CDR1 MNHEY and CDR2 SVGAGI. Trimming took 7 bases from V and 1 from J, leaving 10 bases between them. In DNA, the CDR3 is TGTGCCAGCACTCCTGAGCAGAACACTGAAGCTTTCTTT. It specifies CASTPEQNTEAFF.

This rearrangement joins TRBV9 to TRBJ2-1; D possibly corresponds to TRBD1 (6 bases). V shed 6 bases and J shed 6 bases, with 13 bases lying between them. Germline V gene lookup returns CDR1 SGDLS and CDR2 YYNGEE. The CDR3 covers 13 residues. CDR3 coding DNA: TGTGCCAGCACCAGGGGTGTCGGCAATGAGCAGTTCTTC. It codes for CASTRGVGNEQFF.

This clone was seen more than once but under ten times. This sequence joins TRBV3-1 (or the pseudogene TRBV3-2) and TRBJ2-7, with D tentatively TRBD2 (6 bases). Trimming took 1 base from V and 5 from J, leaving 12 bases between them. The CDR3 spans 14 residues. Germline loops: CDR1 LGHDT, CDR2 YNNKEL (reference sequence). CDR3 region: CASSQASVYHEQYF. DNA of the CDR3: TGTGCCAGCAGCCAAGCTAGCGTCTACCACGAGCAGTACTTC.

The CDR3 sequence is CASSPQGFNGYTF. CDR3 DNA: TGTGCCAGCAGCCCACAGGGATTCAATGGCTACACCTTC. The V gene is TRBV7-2, the J gene TRBJ1-2; weak D call: TRBD1 (6 bases). The germline CDR1 and CDR2 sequences are SGHTA and FQGNSA. This CDR3 comprises 13 residues. Trimming removed 5 bases at V and 6 bases at J, with 13 bases between.

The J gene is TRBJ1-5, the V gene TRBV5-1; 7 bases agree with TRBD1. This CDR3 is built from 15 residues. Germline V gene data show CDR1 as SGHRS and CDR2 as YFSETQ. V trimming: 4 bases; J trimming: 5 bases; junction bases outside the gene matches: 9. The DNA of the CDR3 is TGCGCCAGCAGCGCCACAGGGGCCGGATATCAGCCCCAGCATTTT. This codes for CASSATGAGYQPQHF.

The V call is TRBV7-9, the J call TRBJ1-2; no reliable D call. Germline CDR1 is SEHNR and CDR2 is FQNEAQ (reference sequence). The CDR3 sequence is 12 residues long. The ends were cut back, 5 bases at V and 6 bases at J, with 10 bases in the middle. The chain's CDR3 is CASSPGPDGYTF. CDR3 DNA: TGTGCCAGCAGCCCCGGTCCCGATGGCTACACCTTC.

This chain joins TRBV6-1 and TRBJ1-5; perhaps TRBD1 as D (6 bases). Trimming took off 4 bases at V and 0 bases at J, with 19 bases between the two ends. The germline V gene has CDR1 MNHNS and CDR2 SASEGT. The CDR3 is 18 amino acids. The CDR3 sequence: CASSATGSTPYSNQPQHF. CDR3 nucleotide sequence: TGTGCCAGCAGTGCCACAGGGTCCACCCCCTATAGCAATCAGCCCCAGCATTTT.

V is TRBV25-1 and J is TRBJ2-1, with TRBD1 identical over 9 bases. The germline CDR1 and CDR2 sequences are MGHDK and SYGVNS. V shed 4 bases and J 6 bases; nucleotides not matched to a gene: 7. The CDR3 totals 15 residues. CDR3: CASSVGQGLPNEQFF. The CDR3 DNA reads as TGTGCCAGCAGTGTGGGACAGGGTTTACCCAATGAGCAGTTCTTC.

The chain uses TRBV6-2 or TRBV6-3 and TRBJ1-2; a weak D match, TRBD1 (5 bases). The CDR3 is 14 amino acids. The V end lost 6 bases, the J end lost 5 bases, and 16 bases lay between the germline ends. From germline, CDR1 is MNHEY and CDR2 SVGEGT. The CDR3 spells CASRPPGGAYGYTF. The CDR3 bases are TGTGCCAGCAGACCTCCCGGTGGGGCGTATGGCTACACCTTC.

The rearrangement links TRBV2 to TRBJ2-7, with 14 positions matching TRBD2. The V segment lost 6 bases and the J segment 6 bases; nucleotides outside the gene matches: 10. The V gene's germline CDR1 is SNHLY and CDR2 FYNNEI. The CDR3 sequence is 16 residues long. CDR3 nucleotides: TGTGCCAGCAGCGCCGGGCGACTAGCGGGAGGGGGCGAGCAGTACTTC. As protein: CASSAGRLAGGGEQYF.

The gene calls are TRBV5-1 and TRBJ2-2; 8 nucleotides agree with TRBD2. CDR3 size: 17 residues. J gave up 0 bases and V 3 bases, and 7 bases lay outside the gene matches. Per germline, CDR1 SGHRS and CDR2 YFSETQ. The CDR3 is CASSYGLAPSNTGELFF. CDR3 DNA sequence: TGCGCCAGCAGCTACGGACTAGCCCCCTCGAACACCGGGGAGCTGTTTTTT.

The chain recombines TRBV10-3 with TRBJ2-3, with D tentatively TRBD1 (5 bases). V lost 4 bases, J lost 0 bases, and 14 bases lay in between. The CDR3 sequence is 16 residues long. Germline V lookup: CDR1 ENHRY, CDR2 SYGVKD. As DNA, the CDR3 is TGTGCCATCAGTGCTGGGGCGGTGACTAGCACAGATACGCAGTATTTT. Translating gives CAISAGAVTSTDTQYF.

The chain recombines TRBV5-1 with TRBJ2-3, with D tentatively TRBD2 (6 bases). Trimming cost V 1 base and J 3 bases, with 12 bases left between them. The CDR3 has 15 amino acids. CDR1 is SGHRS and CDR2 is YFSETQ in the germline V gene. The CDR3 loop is CASSLFGGLTDTQYF. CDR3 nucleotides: TGCGCCAGCAGCTTGTTCGGGGGATTAACAGATACGCAGTATTTT.

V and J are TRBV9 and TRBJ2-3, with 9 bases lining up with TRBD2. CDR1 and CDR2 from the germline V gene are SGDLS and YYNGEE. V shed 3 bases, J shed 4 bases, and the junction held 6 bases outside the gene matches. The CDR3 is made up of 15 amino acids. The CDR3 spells CASSEGASGADTQYF. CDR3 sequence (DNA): TGTGCCAGCAGCGAGGGGGCTAGCGGGGCAGATACGCAGTATTTT.

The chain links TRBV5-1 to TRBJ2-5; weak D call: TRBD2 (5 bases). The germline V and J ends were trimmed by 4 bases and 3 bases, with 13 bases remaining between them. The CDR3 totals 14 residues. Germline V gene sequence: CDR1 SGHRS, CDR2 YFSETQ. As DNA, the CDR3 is TGCGCCAGCAGCCTTGGTTCGGGGAAAGAGACCCAGTACTTC. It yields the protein CASSLGSGKETQYF.

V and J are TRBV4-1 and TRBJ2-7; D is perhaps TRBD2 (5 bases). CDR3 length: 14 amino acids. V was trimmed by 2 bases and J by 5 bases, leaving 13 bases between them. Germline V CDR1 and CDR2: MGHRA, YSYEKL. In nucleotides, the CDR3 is TGCGCCAGCAGCCAACCGGGGAATAGCAACGAGCAGTACTTC. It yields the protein CASSQPGNSNEQYF.

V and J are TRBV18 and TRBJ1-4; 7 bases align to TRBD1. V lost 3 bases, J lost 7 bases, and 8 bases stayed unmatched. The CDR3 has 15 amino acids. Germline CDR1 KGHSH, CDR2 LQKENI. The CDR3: CASSPNRDSVEKLFF. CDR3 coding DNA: TGTGCCAGCTCACCCAATCGGGACAGCGTTGAAAAACTGTTTTTT.

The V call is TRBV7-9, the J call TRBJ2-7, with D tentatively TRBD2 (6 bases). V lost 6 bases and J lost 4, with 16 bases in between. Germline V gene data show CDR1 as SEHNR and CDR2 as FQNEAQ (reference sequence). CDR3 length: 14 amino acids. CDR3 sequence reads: CASRVGSGGYEQYF. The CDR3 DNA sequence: TGTGCCAGCAGGGTAGGTAGCGGAGGATACGAGCAGTACTTC.

CDR3 DNA: TGTGCCAGCAGCCTCCAGGGGGCTGTTAATTCACCCCTCCACTTT. Protein: CASSLQGAVNSPLHF. The chain carries TRBV3-1 (or the pseudogene TRBV3-2) and TRBJ1-6, with 8 bases aligning to TRBD1. CDR3 length equals 15 residues. The V gene end was trimmed by 4 bases and the J gene end by 6 bases; junction bases not matched to a gene: 5. The germline V gene has CDR1 LGHDT and CDR2 YNNKEL (reference sequence).

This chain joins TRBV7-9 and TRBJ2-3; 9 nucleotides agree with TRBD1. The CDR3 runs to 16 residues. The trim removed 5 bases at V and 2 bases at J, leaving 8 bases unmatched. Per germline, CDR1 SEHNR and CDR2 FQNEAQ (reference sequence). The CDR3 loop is CASSAPGQGFTDTQYF. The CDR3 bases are TGTGCCAGCAGCGCGCCGGGACAGGGATTCACAGATACGCAGTATTTT. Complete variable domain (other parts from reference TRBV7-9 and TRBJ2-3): DTGVSQNPRHKITKRGQNVTFRCDPISEHNRLYWYRQTLGQGPEFLTYFQNEAQLEKSRLLSDRFSAERPKGSFSTLEIQRTEQGDSAMYLCASSAPGQGFTDTQYFGPGTRLTVL.